One TCR beta chain is described in this entry. Antigen: not known. CDR1 and CDR2 from the germline V gene are SNHLY and FYNNEI. This CDR3 contains 16 residues. The trim removed 3 bases at V and 4 bases at J, leaving 12 bases unmatched. PBMCs numbering at least 6 million were isolated per sample. Alongside a J-beta primer mix, a sample-barcoded 5' primer served in a second PCR lasting about 7 to 12 cycles. Using its own MiXCR run on the 5' RACE reads, TCRdb lists one record per CDR3 protein. Here the sample spans hundreds of thousands of distinct CDR3 sequences, about 44% being singletons. The source of the sample is a study of blood T cells in healthy people across ages. Findings of the study overall: Lack of knowledge of donor CMV status possibly confounded expanded clonotype changes. Versus aged donors, long-lived donors had higher diversity and more naive CD4+ cells.

Sample: blood. V gene TRBV2 combines with J gene TRBJ2-7; 7 nucleotides match TRBD2. The clonotype was recovered from a man in his thirties or forties in good health. CDR3 protein: CASSDSLASGEYEQYF. Written as DNA, the CDR3 is TGTGCCAGCAGTGACAGCCTAGCTAGCGGAGAGTACGAGCAGTACTTC.